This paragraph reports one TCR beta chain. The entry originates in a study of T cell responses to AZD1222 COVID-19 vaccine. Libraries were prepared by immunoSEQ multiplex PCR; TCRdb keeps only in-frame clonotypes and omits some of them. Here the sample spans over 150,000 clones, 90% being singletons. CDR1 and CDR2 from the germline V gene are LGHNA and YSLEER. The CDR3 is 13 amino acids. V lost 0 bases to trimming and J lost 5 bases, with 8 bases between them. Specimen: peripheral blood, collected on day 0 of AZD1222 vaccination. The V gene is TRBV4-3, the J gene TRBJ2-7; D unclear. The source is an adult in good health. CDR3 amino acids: CASSQDRHHEQYF. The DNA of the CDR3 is TGCGCCAGCAGCCAAGATCGGCACCACGAGCAGTACTTC.